The 30 T cell receptor beta chains given below trace back to one sample, sequenced in a study of response to subunit inactivated influenza vaccine. TCRdb used MiXCR to reprocess the RT-PCR reads, holding one entry per CDR3 protein. The table lists roughly 700,000 distinct CDR3 sequences, approximately 15% of them singletons. This material consisted of PBMCs from blood, taken about 11 days after vaccination. All receptors derive from a man aged 45-60 years who received an inactivated influenza vaccine.

This clonotype was detected a few times. J is TRBJ2-7 and V is TRBV6-1, with 11 bases that match TRBD2. The V gene's germline CDR1 is MNHNS and CDR2 SASEGT. Unmatched junction bases numbered 2, after V lost 5 bases and J lost 2 bases. This CDR3 region has 14 residues. The CDR3 is CASSRTSGPYEQYF. CDR3 nucleotide sequence: TGTGCCAGCAGTAGGACTAGCGGGCCCTACGAGCAGTACTTC.

This clonotype was detected many times. The gene calls are TRBV20-1 and TRBJ2-3; D is possibly TRBD1 (6 bases). Germline V lookup: CDR1 DFQATT, CDR2 SNEGSKA (reference sequence). This CDR3 region has 13 residues. V gave up 4 bases and J gave up 5 bases, with 13 bases separating them. CDR3: CSATGTRGDTQYF. In DNA form, the CDR3 reads TGCAGTGCTACCGGGACACGGGGAGATACGCAGTATTTT.

This clonotype showed up just a few times. This chain uses TRBV6-1 with TRBJ1-4; no clear D. Germline CDR1 and CDR2: MNHNS and SASEGT. Between the trimmed V and J ends, which lost 5 bases and 0 bases, there was a span of 10 bases. This CDR3 is 15 amino acids long. The chain's CDR3 is CASSPIGATNEKLFF. The CDR3 region has the DNA TGTGCCAGCAGTCCCATAGGAGCAACTAATGAAAAACTGTTTTTT.

The chain is built from TRBV10-3 and TRBJ2-6; no reliable D call. V was shortened by 6 bases and J by 1 base, with 10 bases between the two germline ends. Looked up from germline, CDR1 is ENHRY and CDR2 is SYGVKD. This CDR3 region has 15 residues. CDR3 region: CAISPGFSGANVLTF. The CDR3 DNA reads TGTGCCATCAGCCCAGGATTTTCTGGGGCCAACGTCCTGACTTTC.

For this clonotype: At one of its ends the junction is not consistent with the germline gene, which may arise from a read error. The chain links TRBV12-3 or TRBV12-4 to TRBJ2-5; 7 nucleotides line up with TRBD2. CDR3 size: 15 residues. The CDR3 DNA reads as TGTGCCACCAGTTTTTGGCTAGCGGAACAAGAGACCCAGTACTTC. Translation gives CATSFWLAEQETQYF.

In its sample, this clonotype was seen a few times. The chain carries TRBV6-5 and TRBJ1-5; 7 positions agree with TRBD1. The CDR3 sequence is 16 residues long. V dropped 0 bases and J dropped 0; count of bases not matched to a gene: 2. Germline lookup yields CDR1 MNHEY and CDR2 SVGAGI. The CDR3: CASSYSDRFSNQPQHF. The CDR3 DNA sequence: TGTGCCAGCAGTTACTCGGACAGGTTTAGCAATCAGCCCCAGCATTTT.

This chain joins TRBV12-3 or TRBV12-4 and TRBJ2-7; maybe TRBD1 (7 bases). The CDR3 runs to 16 residues. Trimming removed 6 bases from V and 6 bases from J, with 24 bases in between. As DNA, the CDR3 is TGTGCCAGCAGCCCCCGACAGGGACTGATGTTCGGCGAGCAGTACTTC. Translated, it gives CASSPRQGLMFGEQYF.

The chain is built from TRBV7-6 and TRBJ2-1; 10 nucleotides match TRBD2. The V segment lost 2 bases and the J segment 0 bases; nucleotides outside the gene matches: 1. The CDR3 spans 16 residues. CDR1 and CDR2 from the germline V gene are SGHVS and FNYEAQ. The DNA of the CDR3 is TGTGCCAGCAGCTTAAGGACTAGCGGCTCCTACAATGAGCAGTTCTTC. Amino acid sequence: CASSLRTSGSYNEQFF.

The chain is built from TRBV3-1 and TRBJ2-3; 8 nucleotides match TRBD2. Germline CDR1 reads LGHDT; CDR2 reads YNNKEL (reference sequence). With 0 bases clipped from V and 4 bases from J, the junction kept 12 bases outside the gene matches. The CDR3 runs 18 residues. The CDR3 loop is CASSQDDYVAGKPDTQYF. CDR3 nucleotides: TGTGCCAGCAGCCAAGATGATTACGTAGCGGGGAAGCCAGATACGCAGTATTTT.

This clonotype was observed a few times. This chain uses TRBV2 with TRBJ1-4; 9 bases are a match to TRBD1. Germline assignment: CDR1 SNHLY and CDR2 FYNNEI. The CDR3 consists of 15 residues. The J segment lost 7 bases and the V segment lost 6 bases, leaving 9 bases of the junction unmatched. The DNA for the CDR3 is TGTGCCAGCAGGAGCCGGGACAGGGTCCGTGAAAAACTGTTTTTT. Amino acids: CASRSRDRVREKLFF.

This rearrangement joins TRBV19 to TRBJ2-7; D may be TRBD2 (6 bases). The germline CDR1 and CDR2 sequences are LNHDA and SQIVND (reference sequence). V was shortened by 5 bases and J by 3 bases, with 17 bases between the two germline ends. The CDR3 has 15 amino acids. CDR3: CASSSMGSGIYEQYF. DNA of the CDR3: TGTGCCAGTAGTTCGATGGGTAGCGGAATCTACGAGCAGTACTTC.

This clonotype occurred many times. This sequence joins TRBV12-3 or TRBV12-4 and TRBJ2-2, with TRBD2 matching 13 bases. Trimming at V came to 6 bases and at J to 2 bases, leaving 9 bases not matched to a gene. The CDR3 contains 18 residues. This CDR3 is CASRELAGGAFNTGELFF. The CDR3 region has the DNA TGTGCCAGCAGGGAACTAGCGGGGGGGGCTTTTAACACCGGGGAGCTGTTTTTT.

This chain connects TRBV28 to TRBJ2-7; TRBD2 might be the D (6 bases). Germline V CDR1 and CDR2: MDHEN, SYDVKM. The V gene lost 8 bases and the J gene lost 0 bases, with 14 bases spanning the gap. The CDR3 runs to 14 residues. The CDR3 DNA sequence: TGTGCCAGCCGCCCTGGGGGGAGCTCCTACGAGCAGTACTTC. Translating gives CASRPGGSSYEQYF.

This clonotype was recorded many times. This sequence joins TRBV5-1 and TRBJ2-7; D unclear. Germline CDR1 SGHRS, CDR2 YFSETQ. V was trimmed by 6 bases and J by 5 bases, leaving 15 bases between them. The CDR3 totals 13 residues. CDR3 sequence (DNA): TGCGCCAGCACACGGAGCCGCGCCCACGAGCAGTACTTC. Translation gives CASTRSRAHEQYF.

This chain links TRBV7-8 with TRBJ1-2; tentatively, D is TRBD1 (6 bases). V was clipped by 1 base and J by 2 bases, with 14 bases between them. The CDR3 totals 16 residues. CDR1 and CDR2 (germline): SGHVS, FQNEAQ. The CDR3 bases are TGTGCCAGCAGCTTAGTGGGGGCCGCTCTCAACTATGGCTACACCTTC. It yields the protein CASSLVGAALNYGYTF.

This clonotype has only a few counts. The rearrangement joins TRBV3-1 to TRBJ1-5; 10 positions match TRBD1. Germline V lookup: CDR1 LGHDT, CDR2 YNNKEL (reference sequence). The CDR3 has 13 residues. The J segment lost 6 bases and the V segment lost 5 bases, leaving 1 base of the junction unmatched. Here the CDR3 reads CASSGTGAQPQHF. The CDR3, as DNA: TGTGCCAGCAGCGGGACAGGGGCTCAGCCCCAGCATTTT. The whole variable domain, remainder taken from reference TRBV3-1 and TRBJ1-5, is DTAVSQTPKYLVTQMGNDKSIKCEQNLGHDTMYWYKQDSKKFLKIMFSYNNKELIINETVPNRFSPKSPDKAHLNLHINSLELGDSAVYFCASSGTGAQPQHFGDGTRLSIL.

There are many counts of this clonotype. This chain uses TRBV18 with TRBJ2-7; 9 bases are shared with TRBD1. Germline CDR1 and CDR2: KGHSH and LQKENI. V was pared by 4 bases and J by 2 bases, with 3 bases of the junction left unmatched. The CDR3 sequence is 14 residues long. The CDR3 region has the DNA TGTGCCAGCTCACGGGGGACAGGGACCTACGAGCAGTACTTC. It codes for CASSRGTGTYEQYF.

This clonotype was found many times. The chain links TRBV12-3 or TRBV12-4 to TRBJ2-7; possible D gene TRBD1, 6 bases. The CDR3 sequence is 15 residues long. V was clipped by 1 base and J by 1 base, with 11 bases between them. The CDR3 nucleotides read TGTGCCAGCAGTTTAGACAGGGTGGTTTCCTACGAGCAGTACTTC. Its protein product is CASSLDRVVSYEQYF.

V usage is TRBV12-3 or TRBV12-4 and J usage is TRBJ2-2, with D uncertain. V shed 1 base and J shed 5 bases, with 17 bases lying between them. The CDR3 consists of 17 residues. CDR3 loop: CASSLGRTATLTGELFF. The CDR3 DNA reads TGTGCCAGCAGTTTAGGCCGGACGGCGACTTTAACCGGGGAGCTGTTTTTT.

This chain joins TRBV20-1 and TRBJ2-3; D remains unclear. The CDR3 is made up of 15 amino acids. Germline values: CDR1 DFQATT, CDR2 SNEGSKA (reference sequence). Trimming pared 6 bases from V and 0 bases from J, leaving 16 bases between. The DNA for the CDR3 is TGCAGTGCGGAGAACAGCGCTGCAAGCACAGATACGCAGTATTTT. Protein: CSAENSAASTDTQYF.

The gene calls are TRBV28 and TRBJ2-7; the match to TRBD1 covers 7 bases. The CDR3 is 13 amino acids. The trim removed 10 bases at V and 4 bases at J, leaving 10 bases unmatched. The germline V gene has CDR1 MDHEN and CDR2 SYDVKM. CDR3 residues: CATRQGQEYEQYF. The CDR3 DNA is TGTGCCACCAGACAGGGTCAAGAGTACGAGCAGTACTTC.

This clonotype has a single count. The V and J genes are TRBV12-3 or TRBV12-4 and TRBJ2-7, with D unresolved. V was cut by 5 bases and J by 0 bases, with 11 bases left in between. CDR3 length: 14 amino acids. CDR3 sequence reads: CASSPRHDSYEQYF. The DNA of the CDR3 is TGTGCCAGCAGTCCAAGACACGACTCCTACGAGCAGTACTTC.

This clonotype was observed a handful of times. This chain connects TRBV23-1 to TRBJ2-7; either TRBD1 or TRBD2 may fit D (5 bases each). TRBV23-1 is designated an ORF whose function remains uncertain. The V end lost 9 bases, the J end lost 0 bases, and 18 bases lay between the germline ends. This CDR3 region has 15 residues. The chain's CDR3 is CASWVSGTTSYEQYF. CDR3 sequence (DNA): TGCGCCAGTTGGGTCTCCGGGACGACCTCCTACGAGCAGTACTTC.

There are a few counts of this clonotype. This chain uses TRBV5-1 with TRBJ2-2, with D uncertain. Germline assignment: CDR1 SGHRS and CDR2 YFSETQ. This CDR3 is built from 15 residues. Trimming left V 1 base short and J 0 bases short, with 7 bases between. The CDR3, as DNA: TGCGCCAGCAGCTTGTCCCAGACGAACACCGGGGAGCTGTTTTTT. It codes for CASSLSQTNTGELFF.

In its sample, this clonotype was seen a few times. J is TRBJ1-5 and V is TRBV12-3 or TRBV12-4; D remains unclear. V lost 3 bases and J lost 2, with 8 bases in between. This CDR3 contains 14 residues. The CDR3 reads CASSFSTRNQPQHF. The CDR3 coding sequence is TGTGCCAGCAGTTTCTCGACCCGCAATCAGCCCCAGCATTTT.

This clonotype was seen more than once but under ten times. The chain combines TRBV27 with TRBJ2-7; 8 nucleotides match TRBD2. This CDR3 is built from 15 residues. The germline CDR1 and CDR2 sequences are MNHEY and SMNVEV (reference sequence). The J segment lost 0 bases and the V segment lost 5 bases, leaving 6 bases of the junction unmatched. In nucleotides, the CDR3 is TGTGCCAGCAGTCCCGGGGGGGGGGACTCCTACGAGCAGTACTTC. Protein sequence: CASSPGGGDSYEQYF.

The chain joins TRBV4-3 to TRBJ1-1; perhaps TRBD1 as D (5 bases). CDR3 length: 16 amino acids. Germline V gene sequence: CDR1 LGHNA, CDR2 YSLEER. The V and J ends lost 4 bases and 4 bases respectively, with 19 bases between them. This CDR3 is CASSLLHGGVATEAFF. The CDR3, as DNA: TGCGCCAGCAGCCTCTTACATGGGGGGGTGGCCACTGAAGCTTTCTTT.

Ten or more counts support this clonotype. J is TRBJ1-4 and V is TRBV18; weak D call: TRBD1 (6 bases). The V and J ends lost 8 bases and 5 bases respectively, with 12 bases between them. Germline-derived CDR1 and CDR2 are KGHSH and LQKENI. The CDR3 spans 13 residues. DNA for the CDR3: TGTGCCAGCAGCAGGGGCCTAAATGAAAAACTGTTTTTT. This gives the protein CASSRGLNEKLFF.

This clonotype was counted ten times or more. V usage is TRBV6-1 and J usage is TRBJ2-5; 13 bases match TRBD2. Germline V gene sequence: CDR1 MNHNS, CDR2 SASEGT. This CDR3 comprises 14 residues. V lost 6 bases and J lost 2; bases outside the gene matches: 0. CDR3 protein: CASRLAGGQETQYF. CDR3 coding DNA: TGTGCCAGCAGACTAGCGGGGGGGCAAGAGACCCAGTACTTC.

The chain employs TRBV4-3 and TRBJ2-7; D is tentatively TRBD1 or TRBD2 (6 bases each). Trimming pared 3 bases from V and 3 bases from J, leaving 12 bases between. Germline V lookup: CDR1 LGHNA, CDR2 YSLEER. This CDR3 has 14 residues. The CDR3 DNA follows: TGCGCCAGCAGCCACCTCAAGGGGGGCTACGAGCAGTACTTC. Residues: CASSHLKGGYEQYF.